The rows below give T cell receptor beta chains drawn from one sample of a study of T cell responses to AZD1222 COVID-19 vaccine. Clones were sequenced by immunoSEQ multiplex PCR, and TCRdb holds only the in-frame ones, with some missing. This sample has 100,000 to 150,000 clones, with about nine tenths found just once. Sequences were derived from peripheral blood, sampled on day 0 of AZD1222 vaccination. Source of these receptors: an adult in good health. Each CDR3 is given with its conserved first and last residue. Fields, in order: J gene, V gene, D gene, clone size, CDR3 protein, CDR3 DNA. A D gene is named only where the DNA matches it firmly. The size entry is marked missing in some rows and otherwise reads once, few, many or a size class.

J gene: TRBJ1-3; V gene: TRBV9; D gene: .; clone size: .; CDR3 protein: CASSPPLGGNTIYF; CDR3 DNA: TGTGCCAGCAGCCCCCCATTGGGTGGAAACACCATATATTTT
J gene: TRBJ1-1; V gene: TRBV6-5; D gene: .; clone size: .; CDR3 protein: CASSYSRGTEAFF; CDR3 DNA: TGTGCCAGCAGTTACTCCAGAGGGACTGAAGCTTTCTTT
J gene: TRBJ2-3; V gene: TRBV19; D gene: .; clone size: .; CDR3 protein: CASSIGGSGTDTQYF; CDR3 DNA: TGTGCCAGTAGTATCGGAGGGTCGGGCACAGATACGCAGTATTTT
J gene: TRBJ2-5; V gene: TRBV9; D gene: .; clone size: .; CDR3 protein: CASSITGRTETQYF; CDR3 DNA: TGTGCCAGCAGCATAACGGGTAGGACGGAGACCCAGTACTTC
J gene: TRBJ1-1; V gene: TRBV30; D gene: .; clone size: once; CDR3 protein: CAWSVPGEAFF; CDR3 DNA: TGTGCCTGGAGTGTACCCGGTGAAGCTTTCTTT
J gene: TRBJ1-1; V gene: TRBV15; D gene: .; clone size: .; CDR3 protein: CATSREGVPEAFF; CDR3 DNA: TGTGCCACCAGCAGAGAGGGGGTCCCTGAAGCTTTCTTT
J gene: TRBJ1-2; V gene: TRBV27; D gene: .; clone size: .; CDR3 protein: CASSLSLSYHLYGYTF; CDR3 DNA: TGTGCCAGCAGTTTGAGTCTTAGCTACCATCTCTATGGCTACACCTTC
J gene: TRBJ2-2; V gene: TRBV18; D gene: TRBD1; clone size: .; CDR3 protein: CASSPGTGVAGELFF; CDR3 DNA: TGTGCCAGCTCACCCGGGACAGGGGTCGCCGGGGAGCTGTTTTTT
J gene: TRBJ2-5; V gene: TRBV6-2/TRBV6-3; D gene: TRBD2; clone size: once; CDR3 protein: CASSYLPGTSGQETQYF; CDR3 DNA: TGTGCCAGCAGTTACTTACCCGGGACTAGCGGCCAAGAGACCCAGTACTTC
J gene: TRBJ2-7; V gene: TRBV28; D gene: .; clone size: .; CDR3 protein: CASSSDRTEQYF; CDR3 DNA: TGTGCCAGCAGTTCCGACAGGACCGAGCAGTACTTC
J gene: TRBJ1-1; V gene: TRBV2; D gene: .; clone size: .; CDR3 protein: CASSELRPENTEAFF; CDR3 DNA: TGTGCCAGCAGTGAATTGCGGCCAGAGAACACTGAAGCTTTCTTT
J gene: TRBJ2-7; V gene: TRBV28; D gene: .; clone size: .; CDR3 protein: CASSSAIYEQYF; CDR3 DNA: TGTGCCAGCAGTTCGGCTATTTACGAGCAGTACTTC
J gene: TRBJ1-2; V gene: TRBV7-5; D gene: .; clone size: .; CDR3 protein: CAYQTRRVPSRGYTF; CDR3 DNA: TGTGCCTATCAGACCAGGCGAGTCCCTTCCAGGGGCTACACCTTC
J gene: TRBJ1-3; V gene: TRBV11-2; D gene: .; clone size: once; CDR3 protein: CASSLITGTSGNTIYF; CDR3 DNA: TGTGCCAGCAGCTTAATAACAGGGACTTCTGGAAACACCATATATTTT
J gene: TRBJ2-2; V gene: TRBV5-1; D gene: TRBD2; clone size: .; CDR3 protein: CASSLDLAGASNTGELFF; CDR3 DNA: TGCGCCAGCAGCTTGGATTTAGCGGGGGCCTCGAACACCGGGGAGCTGTTTTTT
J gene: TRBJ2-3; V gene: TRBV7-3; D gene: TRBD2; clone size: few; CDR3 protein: CASSFGLAGTDTQYF; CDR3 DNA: TGTGCCAGCAGCTTTGGACTAGCGGGGACAGATACGCAGTATTTT
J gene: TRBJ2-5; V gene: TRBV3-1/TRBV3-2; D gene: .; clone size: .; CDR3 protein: CASSQGSVVQETQYF; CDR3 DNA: TGTGCCAGCAGCCAAGGTTCTGTAGTACAAGAGACCCAGTACTTC
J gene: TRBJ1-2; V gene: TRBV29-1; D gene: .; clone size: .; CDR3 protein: CSGLTGEYGYTF; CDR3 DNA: TGCAGCGGATTGACAGGCGAATATGGCTACACCTTC
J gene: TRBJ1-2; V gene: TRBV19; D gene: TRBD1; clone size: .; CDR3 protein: CASSNPDRGSNYGYTF; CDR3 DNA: TGTGCCAGTAGTAACCCGGACAGGGGGTCAAACTATGGCTACACCTTC
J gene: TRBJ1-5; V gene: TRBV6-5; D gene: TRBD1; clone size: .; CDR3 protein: CASRGPGGAAQHF; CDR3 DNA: TGTGCCAGCAGGGGACCAGGGGGCGCGGCCCAGCATTTT
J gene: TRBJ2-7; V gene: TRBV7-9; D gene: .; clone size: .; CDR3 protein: CASSLVLHSYEQYF; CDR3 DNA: TGTGCCAGCAGCTTAGTATTACATTCCTACGAGCAGTACTTC